These T cell receptor beta chains were read from a single sample in a study of synovial regulatory T cells in juvenile arthritis. The data were produced by immunoSEQ multiplex PCR, yet TCRdb's version contains in-frame clones alone and is incomplete. The data show around 8,000 clones, and the top ten clones hold around 1.5%. The specimen was Treg cells from blood. The receptors stem from a donor aged 2-35 years with juvenile idiopathic arthritis. Each CDR3 is given with its conserved first and last residue. Clone size appears in some rows only: once, few, many, or a class for an expanded clone.

J,length,V,size,CDR3
TRBJ2-3,14,TRBV18,.,CASSPTGSGDTQYF
TRBJ1-1,14,TRBV5-6,.,CASSPSDTYTEAFF
TRBJ2-7,13,TRBV28,.,CASSPWGRYEQYF
TRBJ2-1,14,TRBV29-1,.,CSVGKGAFDNEQFF
TRBJ1-2,14,TRBV4-2,.,CASSQENRAEGYTF
TRBJ1-2,15,TRBV7-2,.,CASSRIMGRNYGYTF
TRBJ1-2,12,TRBV5-6,.,CASSLVGHGYTF
TRBJ2-5,12,TRBV18,.,CASSPPRETQYF
TRBJ2-7,15,TRBV19,.,CASSFLNRGHDEQYF
TRBJ1-5,12,TRBV6-6,.,CASSFQSQPQHF
TRBJ1-1,15,TRBV6-5,medium-sized,CASRTGAGLLTEAFF
TRBJ2-1,12,TRBV6-1,medium-sized,CASSPSDNEQFF
TRBJ1-3,16,TRBV19,.,CASSTMTVVSGNTIYF
TRBJ1-4,14,TRBV15,.,CATSRSSLDEKLFF
TRBJ1-5,12,TRBV6-1,.,CASKTQDQPQHF
TRBJ1-4,14,TRBV28,medium-sized,CASREHRPNEKLFF
TRBJ1-2,14,TRBV27,.,CASSYTGGNYGYTF
TRBJ1-1,13,TRBV10-3,.,CATLATVNTEAFF
TRBJ1-2,13,TRBV14,medium-sized,CASSQARGRGYTF
TRBJ1-1,14,TRBV6-6,medium-sized,CASTHPGVNTEAFF
TRBJ2-1,15,TRBV5-1,.,CASRRPGLARNEQFF
TRBJ2-7,14,TRBV28,.,CASKGRERTYEQYF
TRBJ1-3,15,TRBV7-7,.,CASSLGQGAGNTIYF
TRBJ2-7,14,TRBV2,.,CASSYRGKVYEQYF
TRBJ1-4,15,TRBV11-2,.,CASSLGPGPTEKLFF
TRBJ2-2,14,TRBV5-1,.,CASSRSGQGGELFF
TRBJ1-5,12,TRBV7-2,.,CASSLPGQPQHF
TRBJ2-2,12,TRBV11-3,.,CASSYRGGELFF
TRBJ2-7,13,TRBV7-6,.,CASSLYLGGEQYF
TRBJ2-5,13,TRBV6-1,.,CASSERGGETQYF
TRBJ2-5,15,TRBV10-3,.,CAISDPLAGEETQYF
TRBJ1-2,14,TRBV18,.,CASSPKVKGEGYTF
TRBJ2-2,16,TRBV7-2,.,CASSARLALNTGELFF
TRBJ2-1,15,TRBV7-9,.,CASSRTGGAGYEQFF
TRBJ1-2,12,TRBV19,medium-sized,CAVQQGYSGYTF
TRBJ2-1,15,TRBV5-1,.,CASSLPTSWDNEQFF
TRBJ1-1,13,TRBV11-2,.,CASSLGLNTEAFF
TRBJ1-3,13,TRBV4-3,.,CASSQDPGNTIYF
TRBJ1-1,12,TRBV7-3,.,CASTLLYTEAFF
TRBJ2-2,13,TRBV27,.,CAIAGANSEELFF
TRBJ2-1,13,TRBV18,.,CASSQETDNEQFF
TRBJ1-1,13,TRBV11-2,.,CASSPSGGTEAFF
TRBJ2-3,13,TRBV11-3,.,CASSSEGGDTQYF
TRBJ1-5,16,TRBV10-1,.,CASSVGDSSGNQPQHF
TRBJ2-3,15,TRBV28,medium-sized,CASSPDVGGADTQYF
TRBJ1-5,13,TRBV28,.,CASAFAGNQPQHF
TRBJ1-5,13,TRBV28,.,CATQWGYNQPQHF
TRBJ2-3,14,TRBV28,.,CASSLELGGDTQYF
TRBJ2-2,16,TRBV6-1,.,CASSERLAGVGGELFF
TRBJ1-2,12,TRBV19,medium-sized,CASRMTNYGYTF
TRBJ1-5,17,TRBV19,.,CASSTIGWVRGGQPQHF
TRBJ2-3,21,TRBV28,.,CASSLLRQGGLAGGKKDTQYF
TRBJ2-3,15,TRBV4-3,.,CASSLQREGPDTQYF
TRBJ2-7,15,TRBV28,.,CASSLAGSRSYEQYF
TRBJ2-1,16,TRBV5-6,.,CASSLDRGTSYNEQFF